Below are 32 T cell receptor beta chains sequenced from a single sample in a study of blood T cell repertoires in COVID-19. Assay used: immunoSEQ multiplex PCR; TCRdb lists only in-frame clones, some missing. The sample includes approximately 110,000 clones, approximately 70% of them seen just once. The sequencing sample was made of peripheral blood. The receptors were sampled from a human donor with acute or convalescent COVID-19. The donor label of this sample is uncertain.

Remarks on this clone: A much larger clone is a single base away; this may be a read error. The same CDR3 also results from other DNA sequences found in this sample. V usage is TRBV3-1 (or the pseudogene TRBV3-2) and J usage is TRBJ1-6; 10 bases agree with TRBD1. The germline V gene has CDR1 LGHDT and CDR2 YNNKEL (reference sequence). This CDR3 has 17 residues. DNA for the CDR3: TGTGCCAGCAGCGAACGGACAGGGGGGTCCTATAATTCACCCCTTCACTTT. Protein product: CASSERTGGSYNSPLHF.

CDR3 loop: CAWSGLAGATDTQYF. Here the CDR3 DNA reads TGTGCCTGGAGTGGGTTAGCGGGGGCCACAGATACGCAGTATTTT. The V gene is TRBV30, the J gene TRBJ2-3; 9 bases align to TRBD2. Looked up from germline, CDR1 is GTSNPN and CDR2 is SVGIG (reference sequence). CDR3 size: 15 residues. Germline trimming cut 1 base from V and 2 bases from J; bases unmatched to any gene: 4.

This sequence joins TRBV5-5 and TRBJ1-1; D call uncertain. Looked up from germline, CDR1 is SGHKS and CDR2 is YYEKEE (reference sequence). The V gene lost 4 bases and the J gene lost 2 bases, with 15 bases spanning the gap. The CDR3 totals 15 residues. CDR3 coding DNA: TGTGCCAGCAGCCCTGCCCCTCCACTTAACACTGAAGCTTTCTTT. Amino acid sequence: CASSPAPPLNTEAFF.

Here the CDR3 DNA reads TGTGCCTCCCGGGACAGCGCAACTAATGAAAAACTGTTTTTT. As protein: CASRDSATNEKLFF. This sequence joins TRBV30 and TRBJ1-4; 7 bases align to TRBD1. CDR3 size: 14 residues. Trimming at V came to 7 bases and at J to 0 bases, leaving 5 bases not matched to a gene. Germline-derived CDR1 and CDR2 are GTSNPN and SVGIG (reference sequence).

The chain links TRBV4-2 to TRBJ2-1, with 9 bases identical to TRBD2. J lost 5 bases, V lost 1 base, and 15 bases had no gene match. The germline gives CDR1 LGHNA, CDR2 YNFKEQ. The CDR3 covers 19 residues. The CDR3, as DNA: TGTGCCAGCAGCCAAGCCCAAGGTCCGGGACTAGCCGCCCACAATGAGCAGTTCTTC. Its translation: CASSQAQGPGLAAHNEQFF.

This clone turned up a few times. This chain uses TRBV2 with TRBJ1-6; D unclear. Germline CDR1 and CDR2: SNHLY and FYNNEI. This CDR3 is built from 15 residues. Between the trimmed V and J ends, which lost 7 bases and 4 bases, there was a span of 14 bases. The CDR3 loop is CASTVVTGYNSPLHF. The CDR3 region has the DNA TGTGCCAGCACGGTGGTGACGGGATATAATTCACCCCTCCACTTT.

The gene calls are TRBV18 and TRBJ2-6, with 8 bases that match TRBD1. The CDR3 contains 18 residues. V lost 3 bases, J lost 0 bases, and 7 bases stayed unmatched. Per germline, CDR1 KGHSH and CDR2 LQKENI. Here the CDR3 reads CASSPGQGSNSGANVLTF. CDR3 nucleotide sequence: TGTGCCAGCTCACCTGGACAGGGCTCCAACTCTGGGGCCAACGTCCTGACTTTC.

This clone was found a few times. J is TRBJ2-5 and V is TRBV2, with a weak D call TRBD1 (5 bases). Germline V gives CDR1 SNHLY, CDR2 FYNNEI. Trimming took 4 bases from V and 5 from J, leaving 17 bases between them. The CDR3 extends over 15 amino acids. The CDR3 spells CASSASQGLWETQYF. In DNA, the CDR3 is TGTGCCAGCAGTGCGTCGCAGGGTTTATGGGAGACCCAGTACTTC.

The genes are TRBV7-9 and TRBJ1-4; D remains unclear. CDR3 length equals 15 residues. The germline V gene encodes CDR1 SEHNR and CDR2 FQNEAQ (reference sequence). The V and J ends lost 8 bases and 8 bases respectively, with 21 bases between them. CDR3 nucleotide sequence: TGTGCCAGCCTTAAGGCGGGCCGGATGGAAGAAAAACTGTTTTTT. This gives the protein CASLKAGRMEEKLFF.

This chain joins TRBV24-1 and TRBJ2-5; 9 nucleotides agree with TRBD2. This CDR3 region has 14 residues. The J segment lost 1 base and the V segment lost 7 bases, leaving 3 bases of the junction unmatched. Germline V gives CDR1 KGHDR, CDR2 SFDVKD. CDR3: CATRSGGSQETQYF. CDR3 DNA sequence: TGTGCCACCAGAAGCGGGGGGTCCCAAGAGACCCAGTACTTC.

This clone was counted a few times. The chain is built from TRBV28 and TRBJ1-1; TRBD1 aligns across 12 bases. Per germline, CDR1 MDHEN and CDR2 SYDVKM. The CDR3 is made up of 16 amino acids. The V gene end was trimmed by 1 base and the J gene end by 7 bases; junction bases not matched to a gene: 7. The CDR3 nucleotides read TGTGCCAGCAGTTTATTCTGGGACAGGGGGCGTAGTGAAGCTTTCTTT. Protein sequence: CASSLFWDRGRSEAFF.

The CDR3 loop is CASSLVGGEAFF. In nucleotides, the CDR3 is TGTGCCAGCAGTTTAGTGGGGGGAGAAGCTTTCTTT. The V call is TRBV12-3 or TRBV12-4, the J call TRBJ1-1, with D possibly matching TRBD1 (5 bases). Trimming stripped 1 base from V and 8 bases from J, with 8 bases between. This CDR3 spans 12 amino acids.

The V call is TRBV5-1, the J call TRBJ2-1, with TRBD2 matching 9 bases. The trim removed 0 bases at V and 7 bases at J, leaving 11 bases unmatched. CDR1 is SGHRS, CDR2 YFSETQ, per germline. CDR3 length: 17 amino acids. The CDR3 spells CASSLGAVGSGRNEQFF. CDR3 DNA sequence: TGCGCCAGCAGCTTGGGGGCAGTTGGGAGCGGGAGGAATGAGCAGTTCTTC. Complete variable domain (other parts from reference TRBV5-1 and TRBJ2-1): KAGVTQTPRYLIKTRGQQVTLSCSPISGHRSVSWYQQTPGQGLQFLFEYFSETQRNKGNFPGRFSGRQFSNSRSEMNVSTLELGDSALYLCASSLGAVGSGRNEQFFGPGTRLTVL.

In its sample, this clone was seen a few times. The DNA of the CDR3 is TGTGCCAGCAGTTTTTATCTTTCTTCACCCCTCCACTTT. Encoded protein: CASSFYLSSPLHF. The chain employs TRBV27 and TRBJ1-6; D is unresolved. Trimming shortened V by 3 bases and J by 9 bases, and 9 bases separated the two germline ends. This CDR3 spans 13 amino acids. Looked up from germline, CDR1 is MNHEY and CDR2 is SMNVEV (reference sequence).

CDR3 sequence (DNA): TGCGCCAGCAGTCAATCGGTGTGGCTGCTGTCTGGGGCCAACGTCCTGACTTTC. Protein product: CASSQSVWLLSGANVLTF. V is TRBV23-1 and J is TRBJ2-6; D remains ambiguous. TRBV23-1 is an ORF, and what it does is uncertain. Trimming took 0 bases from V and 1 from J, leaving 13 bases between them. This CDR3 is built from 18 residues.

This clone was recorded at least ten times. CDR3 residues: CASSQYFLAGGQETQYF. The CDR3 DNA sequence: TGTGCCAGCAGCCAGTATTTCTTAGCGGGGGGCCAAGAGACCCAGTACTTC. The chain is built from TRBV4-2 and TRBJ2-5; 10 bases match TRBD2. CDR3 size: 17 residues. The V and J ends lost 3 bases and 1 base, in that order; junction bases with no gene match: 8. Germline CDR1 and CDR2: LGHNA and YNFKEQ.

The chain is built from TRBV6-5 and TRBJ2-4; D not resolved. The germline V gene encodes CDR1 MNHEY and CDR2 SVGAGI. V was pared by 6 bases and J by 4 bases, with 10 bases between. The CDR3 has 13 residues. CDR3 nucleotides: TGTGCCAGCAGGCCACTTCTAAAAAACATTCAGTACTTC. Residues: CASRPLLKNIQYF.

The CDR3 loop reads CASSRADNSGNTIYF. The CDR3 coding sequence is TGTGCCAGCTCACGGGCGGACAACTCTGGAAACACCATATATTTT. The gene calls are TRBV18 and TRBJ1-3; D possibly corresponds to TRBD1 (5 bases). CDR1 is KGHSH and CDR2 is LQKENI in the germline V gene. With 4 bases removed from V and 0 bases from J, the gap between germline ends came to 10 bases. CDR3 length equals 15 residues.

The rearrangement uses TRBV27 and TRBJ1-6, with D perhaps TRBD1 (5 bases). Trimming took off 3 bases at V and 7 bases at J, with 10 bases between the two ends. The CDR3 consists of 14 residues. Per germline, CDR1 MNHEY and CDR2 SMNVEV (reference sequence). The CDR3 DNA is TGTGCCAGCAGTTTTCATCAGGGAAATTCACCCCTCCACTTT. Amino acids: CASSFHQGNSPLHF.

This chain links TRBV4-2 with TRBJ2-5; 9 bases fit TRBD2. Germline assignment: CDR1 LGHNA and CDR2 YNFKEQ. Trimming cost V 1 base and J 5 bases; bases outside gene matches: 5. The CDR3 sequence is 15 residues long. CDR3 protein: CASSQAGAGGETQYF. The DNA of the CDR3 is TGTGCCAGCAGCCAAGCTGGTGCGGGGGGGGAGACCCAGTACTTC.

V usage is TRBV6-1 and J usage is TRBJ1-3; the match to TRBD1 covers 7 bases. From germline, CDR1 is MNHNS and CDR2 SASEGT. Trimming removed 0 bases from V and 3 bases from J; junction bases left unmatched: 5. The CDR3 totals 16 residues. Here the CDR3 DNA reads TGTGCCAGCAGTGAAGCAGGCAGGGGGGTTGGAAACACCATATATTTT. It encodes CASSEAGRGVGNTIYF.

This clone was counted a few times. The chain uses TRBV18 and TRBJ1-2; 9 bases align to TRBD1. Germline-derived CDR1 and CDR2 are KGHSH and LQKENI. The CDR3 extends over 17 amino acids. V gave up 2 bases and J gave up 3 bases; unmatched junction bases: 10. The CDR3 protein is CASSPYRDRDRDYGYTF. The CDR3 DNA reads TGTGCCAGCTCACCATATAGGGACAGGGATCGAGACTATGGCTACACCTTC.

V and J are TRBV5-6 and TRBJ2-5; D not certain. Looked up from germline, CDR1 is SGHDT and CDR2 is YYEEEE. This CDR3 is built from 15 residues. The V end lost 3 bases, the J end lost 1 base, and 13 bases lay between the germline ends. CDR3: CASSSFLGVQETQYF. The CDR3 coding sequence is TGTGCCAGCAGCTCCTTCCTGGGCGTCCAAGAGACCCAGTACTTC. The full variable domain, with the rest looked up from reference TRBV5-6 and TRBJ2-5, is DAGVTQSPTHLIKTRGQQVTLRCSPKSGHDTVSWYQQALGQGPQFIFQYYEEEERQRGNFPDRFSGHQFPNYSSELNVNALLLGDSALYLCASSSFLGVQETQYFGPGTRLLVL.

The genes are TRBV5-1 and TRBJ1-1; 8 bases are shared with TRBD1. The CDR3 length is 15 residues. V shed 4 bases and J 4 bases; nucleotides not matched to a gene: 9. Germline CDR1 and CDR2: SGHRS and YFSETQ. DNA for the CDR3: TGCGCCAGCAGCCCCTTGACAGGGGAAGGCACTGAAGCTTTCTTT. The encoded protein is CASSPLTGEGTEAFF.

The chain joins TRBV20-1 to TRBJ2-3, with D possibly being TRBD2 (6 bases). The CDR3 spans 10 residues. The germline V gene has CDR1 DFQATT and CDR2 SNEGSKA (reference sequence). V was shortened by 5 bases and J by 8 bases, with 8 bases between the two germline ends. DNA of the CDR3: TGCAGTGCTTGGGGGGTTACGCAGTATTTT. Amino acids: CSAWGVTQYF.

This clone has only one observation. The CDR3 here is CASSILGTGVHSGANVLTF. The CDR3 DNA sequence: TGTGCCAGTAGTATCCTGGGGACAGGGGTGCACTCTGGGGCCAACGTCCTGACTTTC. V is TRBV19 and J is TRBJ2-6; 10 bases fit TRBD1. The V and J ends lost 3 bases and 0 bases, in that order; junction bases with no gene match: 8. Germline CDR1 reads LNHDA; CDR2 reads SQIVND (reference sequence). This CDR3 region has 19 residues.

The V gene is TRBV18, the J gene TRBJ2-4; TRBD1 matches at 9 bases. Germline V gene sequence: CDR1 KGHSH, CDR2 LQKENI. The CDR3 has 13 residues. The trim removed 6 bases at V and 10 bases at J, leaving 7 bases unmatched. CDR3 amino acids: CASSPGQGTIQYF. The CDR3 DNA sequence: TGTGCCAGCTCTCCCGGACAGGGGACGATTCAGTACTTC.

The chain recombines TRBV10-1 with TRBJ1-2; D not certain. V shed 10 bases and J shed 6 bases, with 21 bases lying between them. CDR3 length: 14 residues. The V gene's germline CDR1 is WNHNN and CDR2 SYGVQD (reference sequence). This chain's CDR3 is CANPTAQAKNGYTF. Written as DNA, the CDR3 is TGCGCCAACCCTACGGCTCAGGCAAAAAATGGCTACACCTTC.

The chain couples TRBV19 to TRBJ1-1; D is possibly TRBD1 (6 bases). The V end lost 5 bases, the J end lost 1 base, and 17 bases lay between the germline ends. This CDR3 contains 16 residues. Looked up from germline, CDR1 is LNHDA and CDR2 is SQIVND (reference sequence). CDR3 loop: CASSADSLGANTEAFF. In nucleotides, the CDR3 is TGTGCCAGTAGTGCGGACAGTTTGGGGGCGAACACTGAAGCTTTCTTT.

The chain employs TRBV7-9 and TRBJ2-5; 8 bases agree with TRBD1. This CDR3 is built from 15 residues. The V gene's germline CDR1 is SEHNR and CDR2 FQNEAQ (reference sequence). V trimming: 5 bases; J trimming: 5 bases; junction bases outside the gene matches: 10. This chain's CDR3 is CASSTRQGIGETQYF. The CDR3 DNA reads TGTGCCAGCAGCACTCGACAGGGGATAGGGGAGACCCAGTACTTC.

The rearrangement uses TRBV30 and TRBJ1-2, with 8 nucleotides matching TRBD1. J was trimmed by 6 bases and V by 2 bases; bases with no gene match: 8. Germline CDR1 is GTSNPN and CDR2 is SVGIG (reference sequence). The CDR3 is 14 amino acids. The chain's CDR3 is CAWSRNRGGDGYTF. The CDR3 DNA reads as TGTGCCTGGAGTCGCAACAGGGGGGGCGATGGCTACACCTTC.

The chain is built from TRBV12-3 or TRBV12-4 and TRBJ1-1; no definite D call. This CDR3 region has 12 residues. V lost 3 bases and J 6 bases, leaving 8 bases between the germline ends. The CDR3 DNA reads TGTGCCAGCAGTTTGGACTATCCTGAAGCTTTCTTT. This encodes CASSLDYPEAFF.